What follows is one TCR beta chain and its context. Its antigen remains unidentified. There are no base qualities to consult, and no much larger clone falls within one base. TCRbeta CDR3 regions were amplified from genomic DNA using the immunoSEQ Assay, a bias-controlled multiplex PCR. Concerning the study's data processing: Nucleated cell counts per sample were estimated from amplification of reference gene primers within the assay. To quantify the absolute abundance of each unique TCRbeta CDR3 rearrangement, sequence reads were collapsed and filtered. For each sample, productive Simpson clonality was calculated as the square root of Simpson's diversity index across productive rearrangements. TCRdb holds this immuneACCESS table with in-frame rearrangements only. Some clones are missing; in checked studies, unresolved V genes explain under half, and the rest has no known cause. That table supplies the V and J calls and clone size; D and trimming were determined from the DNA. The sample contains about 370,000 clones, around 91% of them found a single time. The ten largest clones represent roughly 1% of the sample.

The data were obtained in a study of blood T cell repertoires in COVID-19 (dated by TCRdb to 2018 to 2020). About the study as a whole: Samples from collaborators originated in the United States, Italy and Spain and spanned both the acute and convalescent phases of COVID-19. The prospective study material was composed of cDNA or gDNA derived from T cells, B-cell-depleted T cells, or PBMCs. The sample metadata nearly always contained a de-identified subject ID, COVID-19 status, age in years and sex. The dataset comprised deeply sampled blood TCRbeta repertoires from subjects exposed to, actively infected with, or recovered from COVID-19. Where available, HLA class I and class II types were obtained from metadata supplied by the sample provider rather than from assay-based typing. The repertoires were released in a freely available public database intended as a resource for research on the immune response to SARS-CoV-2. Samples came from the ongoing ImmuneRACE study (first 160 participants) plus 1,254 subjects from 6 global collaborators. Results and caveats for the whole study, not just this receptor: The amount of clinical and demographic metadata varied by source and participant and was provided uncurated.

Participants in the prospective study were enrolled through a virtual design, were aged about 18 to 90 years, and lived in roughly 25 United States geographic areas. In the prospective study, participants were assigned to cohorts based on the clinical history participants reported in a screening survey and a study questionnaire. Recovered participants in ImmuneRACE Cohort 3 were defined by two consecutive negative NP/OP PCR tests, clearance by a healthcare professional, or resolution of symptoms. Each participant in the prospective study had whole blood, serum and a nasopharyngeal or oropharyngeal swab collected by mobile phlebotomists. Prospective study participants could optionally give additional blood draws and questionnaires over a roughly 2-month period. Before DNA extraction, blood samples from the prospective study were shipped at room temperature or frozen. V is reduced by 6 bases and J by 0 bases, leaving a spacing of 11 bases between them. Its CDR3 holds 15 amino acids, cysteine through phenylalanine. Here the CDR3 DNA is all that survives: 45 bases in frame from base 1. CDR1 and CDR2 were assigned from the germline V gene (reference sequence) as LNHDA and SQIVND.

What was sequenced was PBMCs or T cells enriched from blood (not recorded which). The TCR sequence derives from a man younger than 35 who had recovered from COVID-19. The rearranged segments are TRBV19 and TRBJ2-2, with an unclear D gene assignment. The DNA sequence reads TGTGCCAGTAGCGTAAGCGCCTCGAACACCGGGGAGCTGTTTTTT. It translates as CASSVSASNTGELFF.